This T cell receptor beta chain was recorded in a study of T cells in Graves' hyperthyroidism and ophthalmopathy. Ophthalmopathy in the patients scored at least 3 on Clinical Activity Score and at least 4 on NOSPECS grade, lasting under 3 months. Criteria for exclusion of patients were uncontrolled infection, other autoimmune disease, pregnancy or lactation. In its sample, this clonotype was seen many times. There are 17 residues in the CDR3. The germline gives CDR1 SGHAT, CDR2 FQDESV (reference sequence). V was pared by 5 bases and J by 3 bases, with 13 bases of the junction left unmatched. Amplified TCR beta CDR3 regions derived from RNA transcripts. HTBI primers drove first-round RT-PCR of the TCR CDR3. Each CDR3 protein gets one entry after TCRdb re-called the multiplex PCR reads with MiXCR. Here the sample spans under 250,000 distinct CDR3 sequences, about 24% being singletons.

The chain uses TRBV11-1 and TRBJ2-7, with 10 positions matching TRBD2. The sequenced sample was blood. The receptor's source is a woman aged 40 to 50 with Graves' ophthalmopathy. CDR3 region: CASSPTYRVAGGYEQYF. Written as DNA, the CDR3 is TGTGCCAGCAGCCCTACCTATAGGGTAGCGGGAGGCTACGAGCAGTACTTC.